What follows describes a single TCR beta chain. Its antigen is as yet unknown. These data are taken from a study of shared clonotypes between healthy human individuals. About the study: A couple of women and three men aged 18 to 49 made up the donors. Study results and limitations: Across a handful of donors, naive CD4 shared around 5.4%, naive CD8 3.5% to 4%, memory CD4 roughly 2.2%, memory CD8 0.35% to 0.5%. Clonotype sharing among the donors was expected to vary with sequencing depth.

Measured with immunoSEQ multiplex PCR; TCRdb has only the in-frame clones, and not every one. The profile shows over a million clones, 75% to 80% of them singletons. The sequencing sample was made of memory CD4+ T cells from PBMCs. Subset meaning: CD45RA-negative fraction. The sequence came from a man aged 18 to 29 in good health. Some clones in this sample may be carry-over from other donors' samples.

CDR3 in amino acids: CASSISTYRGVNTEAFF. For the CDR3, the DNA is TGTGCCAGTAGTATTTCGACCTACAGGGGCGTGAACACTGAAGCTTTCTTT. This rearrangement joins TRBV19 to TRBJ1-1; 7 bases align to TRBD1. CDR3 length: 17 amino acids. J gave up 0 bases and V 3 bases, and 10 bases lay outside the gene matches. Germline assignment: CDR1 LNHDA and CDR2 SQIVND (reference sequence).